This paragraph covers one TCR beta chain sequence. Its antigen is currently unknown. The sample comes from a study of CD8 T cells in Susac syndrome. Random hexamers primed reverse transcription of about 0.5 to 1 ug RNA. TCRdb analysed the immunoSEQ multiplex PCR reads with MiXCR anew, one entry per CDR3 protein. The repertoire consists of under 85,000 distinct CDR3 sequences, with 85% to 95% occurring once and the leading ten covering 0.4% to 0.55%. Points from the study as a whole: The total CD8+ repertoires contained roughly 17 Susac-specific public clones, and the CD8+ TEMRA repertoires contained five.

All included Susac syndrome patients satisfied recently defined diagnostic criteria for definite or probable disease. This clonotype was obtained from a human donor with Susac syndrome. The sample taken for sequencing was CD8+ T cells from PBMCs.

Here the CDR3 reads CASSKASLAENNEQFF. The CDR3 nucleotides are TGTGCCAGCAGCAAAGCGAGCCTAGCGGAAAACAATGAGCAGTTCTTC. This chain links TRBV21-1 with TRBJ2-1; the table's D call of TRBD2 was not tested on the DNA. TRBV21-1 counts as a pseudogene. The CDR3 loop spans 16 amino acids.